This T cell receptor (beta chain) stems from a study of shared T cell receptors in the human thymus. Data came from immunoSEQ multiplex PCR; TCRdb stores just in-frame clones and leaves some out. The sample contains 540,000 or so clones, around three quarters of which appear only once. The junction had 5 bases not matched to a gene; V was cut back by 5 bases and J by 1 base. Germline lookup yields CDR1 MNHEY and CDR2 SMNVEV (reference sequence). This CDR3 is built from 15 residues. These data were likewise used in another study, on human thymus T cells.

The receptor's source is a boy less than two years old with a congenital heart defect. The chain carries TRBV27 and TRBJ2-7; TRBD1 aligns across 10 bases. Sequencing was performed on thymocytes. CDR3 nucleotides: TGTGCCAGCAGTCGGACAGGGGGTCTTTCCTACGAGCAGTACTTC. It encodes CASSRTGGLSYEQYF.